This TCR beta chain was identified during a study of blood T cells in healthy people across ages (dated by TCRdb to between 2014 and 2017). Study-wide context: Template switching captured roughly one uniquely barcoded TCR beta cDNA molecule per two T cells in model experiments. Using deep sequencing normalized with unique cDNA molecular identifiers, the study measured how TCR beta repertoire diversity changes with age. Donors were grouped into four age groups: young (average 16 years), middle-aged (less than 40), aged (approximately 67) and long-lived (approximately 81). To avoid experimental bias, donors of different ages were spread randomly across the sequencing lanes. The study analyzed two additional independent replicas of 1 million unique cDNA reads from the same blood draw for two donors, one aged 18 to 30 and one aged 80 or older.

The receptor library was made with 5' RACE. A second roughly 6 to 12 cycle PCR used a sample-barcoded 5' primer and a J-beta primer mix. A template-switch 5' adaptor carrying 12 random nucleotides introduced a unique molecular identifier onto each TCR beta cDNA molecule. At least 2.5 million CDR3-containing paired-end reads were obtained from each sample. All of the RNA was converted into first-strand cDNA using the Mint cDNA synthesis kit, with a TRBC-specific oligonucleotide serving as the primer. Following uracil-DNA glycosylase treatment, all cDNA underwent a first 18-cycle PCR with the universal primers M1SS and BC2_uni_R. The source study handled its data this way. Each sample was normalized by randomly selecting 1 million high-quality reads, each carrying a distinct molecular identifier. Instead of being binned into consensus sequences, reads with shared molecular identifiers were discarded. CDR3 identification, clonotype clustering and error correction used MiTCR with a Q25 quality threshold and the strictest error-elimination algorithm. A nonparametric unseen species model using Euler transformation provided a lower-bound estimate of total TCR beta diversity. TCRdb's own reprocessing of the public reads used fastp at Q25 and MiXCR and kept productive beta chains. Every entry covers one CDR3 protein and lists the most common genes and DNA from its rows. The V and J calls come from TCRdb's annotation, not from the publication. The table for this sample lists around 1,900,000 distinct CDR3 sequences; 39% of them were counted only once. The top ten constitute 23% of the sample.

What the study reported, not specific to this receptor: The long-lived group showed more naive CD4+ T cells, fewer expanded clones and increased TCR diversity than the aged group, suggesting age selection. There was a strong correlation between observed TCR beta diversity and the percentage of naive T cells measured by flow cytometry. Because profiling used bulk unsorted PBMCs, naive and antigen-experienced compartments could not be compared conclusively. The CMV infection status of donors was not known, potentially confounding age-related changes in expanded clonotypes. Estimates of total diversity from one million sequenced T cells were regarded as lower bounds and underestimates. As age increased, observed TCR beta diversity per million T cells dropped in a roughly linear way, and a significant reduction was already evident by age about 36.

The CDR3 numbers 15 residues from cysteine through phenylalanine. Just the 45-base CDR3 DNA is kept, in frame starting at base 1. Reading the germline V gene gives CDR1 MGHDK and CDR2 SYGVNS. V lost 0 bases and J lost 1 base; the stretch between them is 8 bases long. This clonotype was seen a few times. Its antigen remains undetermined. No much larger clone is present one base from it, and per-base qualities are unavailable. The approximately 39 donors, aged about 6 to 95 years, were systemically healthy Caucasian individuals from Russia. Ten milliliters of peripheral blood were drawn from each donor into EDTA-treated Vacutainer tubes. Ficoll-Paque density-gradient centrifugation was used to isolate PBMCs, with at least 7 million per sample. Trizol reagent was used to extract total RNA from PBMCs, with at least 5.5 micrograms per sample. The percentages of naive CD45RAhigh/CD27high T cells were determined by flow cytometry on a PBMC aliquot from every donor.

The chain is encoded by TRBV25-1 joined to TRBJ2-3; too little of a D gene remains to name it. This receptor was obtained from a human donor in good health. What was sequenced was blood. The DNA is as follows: TGTGCCAGCAGTGAATATTATCGCGGCACAGATACGCAGTATTTT. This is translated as CASSEYYRGTDTQYF.